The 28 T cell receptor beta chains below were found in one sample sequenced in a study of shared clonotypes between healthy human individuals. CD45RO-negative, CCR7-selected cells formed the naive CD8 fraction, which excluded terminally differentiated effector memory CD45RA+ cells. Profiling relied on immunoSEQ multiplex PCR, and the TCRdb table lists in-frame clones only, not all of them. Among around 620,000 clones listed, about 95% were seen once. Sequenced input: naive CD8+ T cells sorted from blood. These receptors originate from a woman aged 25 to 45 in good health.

CDR3 residues: CASSIVPGQRYSNQPQHF. CDR3 bases: TGTGCCAGCAGCATCGTCCCGGGACAGCGTTATAGCAATCAGCCCCAGCATTTT. V gene TRBV21-1 combines with J gene TRBJ1-5; TRBD1, the D gene given by the table, was not confirmed from the DNA. TRBV21-1 is noted as a pseudogene. CDR3 length equals 18 residues.

CDR3 loop: CASSFGTRHYEQYF. CDR3 DNA: TGTGCCAGTAGTTTTGGGACACGGCATTACGAGCAGTACTTC. J is TRBJ2-7 and V is TRBV19, with D perhaps TRBD1 (6 bases). The CDR3 consists of 14 residues. Germline assignment: CDR1 LNHDA and CDR2 SQIVND (reference sequence). Trimming removed 5 bases from V and 4 bases from J, with 15 bases in between.

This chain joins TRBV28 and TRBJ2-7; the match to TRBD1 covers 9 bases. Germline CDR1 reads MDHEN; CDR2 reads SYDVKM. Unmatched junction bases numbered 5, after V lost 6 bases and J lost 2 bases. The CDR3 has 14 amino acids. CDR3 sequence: CASSGGQGAYEQYF. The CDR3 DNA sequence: TGTGCCAGCAGCGGGGGACAGGGAGCCTACGAGCAGTACTTC. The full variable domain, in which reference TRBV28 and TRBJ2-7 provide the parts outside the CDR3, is DVKVTQSSRYLVKRTGEKVFLECVQDMDHENMFWYRQDPGLGLRLIYFSYDVKMKEKGDIPEGYSVSREKKERFSLILESASTNQTSMYLCASSGGQGAYEQYFGPGTRLTVT.

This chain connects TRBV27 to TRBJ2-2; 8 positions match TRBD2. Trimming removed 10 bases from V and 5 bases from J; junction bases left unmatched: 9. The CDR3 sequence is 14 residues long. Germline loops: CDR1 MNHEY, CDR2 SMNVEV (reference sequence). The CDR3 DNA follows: TGTGCCACCGCGGGGGGCTTAGGGACCGGGGAGCTGTTTTTT. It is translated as CATAGGLGTGELFF.

This CDR3 reads CASAGQHTGELFF. DNA for the CDR3: TGTGCCAGTGCGGGACAGCACACCGGGGAGCTGTTTTTT. This chain joins TRBV5-6 and TRBJ2-2; TRBD1 is a possible D gene (7 bases). The V end was cut by 8 bases, the J end by 3 bases, with 11 bases between. There are 13 residues in the CDR3. CDR1 is SGHDT and CDR2 is YYEEEE in the germline V gene.

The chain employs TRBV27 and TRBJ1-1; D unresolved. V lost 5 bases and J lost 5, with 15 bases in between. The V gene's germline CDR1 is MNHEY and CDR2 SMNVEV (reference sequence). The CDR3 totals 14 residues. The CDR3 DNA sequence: TGTGCCAGCAGTACTAATTGGGGTATAACTGAAGCTTTCTTT. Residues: CASSTNWGITEAFF.

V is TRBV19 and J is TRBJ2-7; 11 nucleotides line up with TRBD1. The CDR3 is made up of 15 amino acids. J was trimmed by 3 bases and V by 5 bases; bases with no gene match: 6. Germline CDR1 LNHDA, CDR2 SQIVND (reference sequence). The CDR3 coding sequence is TGTGCCAGTAGTCCGGGACAGGGGGTCTTCTACGAGCAGTACTTC. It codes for CASSPGQGVFYEQYF. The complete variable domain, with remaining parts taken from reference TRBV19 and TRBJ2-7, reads DGGITQSPKYLFRKEGQNVTLSCEQNLNHDAMYWYRQDPGQGLRLIYYSQIVNDFQKGDIAEGYSVSREKKESFPLTVTSAQKNPTAFYLCASSPGQGVFYEQYFGPGTRLTVT.

The CDR3 here is CASKPGQGSEPQHF. The CDR3 DNA reads as TGTGCCAGCAAGCCGGGACAGGGCAGTGAGCCCCAGCATTTT. The V and J genes are TRBV2 and TRBJ1-5; the match to TRBD1 covers 9 bases. The junction had 9 bases not matched to a gene; V was cut back by 7 bases and J by 8 bases. The CDR3 covers 14 residues. Germline CDR1 SNHLY, CDR2 FYNNEI.

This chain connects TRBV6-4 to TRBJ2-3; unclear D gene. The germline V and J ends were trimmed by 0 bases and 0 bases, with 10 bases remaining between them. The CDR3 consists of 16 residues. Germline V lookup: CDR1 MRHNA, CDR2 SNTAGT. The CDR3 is CASSDSPGSSTDTQYF. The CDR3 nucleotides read TGTGCCAGCAGTGACTCCCCAGGTTCTAGCACAGATACGCAGTATTTT.

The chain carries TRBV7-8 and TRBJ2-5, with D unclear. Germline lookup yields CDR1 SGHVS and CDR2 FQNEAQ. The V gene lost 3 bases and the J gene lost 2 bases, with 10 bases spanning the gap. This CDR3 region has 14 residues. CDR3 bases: TGTGCCAGCAGCTTTTCCCGAAGGCAAGAGACCCAGTACTTC. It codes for CASSFSRRQETQYF.

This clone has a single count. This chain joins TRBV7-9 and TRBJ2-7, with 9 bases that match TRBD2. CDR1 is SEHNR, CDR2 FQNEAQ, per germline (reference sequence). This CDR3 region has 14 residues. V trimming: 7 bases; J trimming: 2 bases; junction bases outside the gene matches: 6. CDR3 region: CASTAPSGTYEQYF. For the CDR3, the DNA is TGTGCCAGCACCGCTCCTAGCGGGACCTACGAGCAGTACTTC.

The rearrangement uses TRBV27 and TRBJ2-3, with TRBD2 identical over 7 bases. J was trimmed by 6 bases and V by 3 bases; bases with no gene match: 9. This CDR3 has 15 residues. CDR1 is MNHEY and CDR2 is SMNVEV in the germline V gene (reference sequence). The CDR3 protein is CASSLVGGPSDTQYF. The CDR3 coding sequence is TGTGCCAGCAGTTTGGTGGGAGGGCCTAGTGATACGCAGTATTTT.

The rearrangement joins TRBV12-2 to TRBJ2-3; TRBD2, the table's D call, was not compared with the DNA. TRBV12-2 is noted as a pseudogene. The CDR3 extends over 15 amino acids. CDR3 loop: CASRLGLAGGDTQYF. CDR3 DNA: TGTGCAAGTCGCTTAGGACTAGCGGGAGGAGATACGCAGTATTTT.

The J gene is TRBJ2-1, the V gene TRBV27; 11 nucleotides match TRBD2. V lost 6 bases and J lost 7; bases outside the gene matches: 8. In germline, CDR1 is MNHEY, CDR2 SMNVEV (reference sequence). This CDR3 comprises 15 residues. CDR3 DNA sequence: TGTGCCAGCAGCCATAGGGTAGCGGGAGGGAATGAGCAGTTCTTC. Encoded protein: CASSHRVAGGNEQFF.

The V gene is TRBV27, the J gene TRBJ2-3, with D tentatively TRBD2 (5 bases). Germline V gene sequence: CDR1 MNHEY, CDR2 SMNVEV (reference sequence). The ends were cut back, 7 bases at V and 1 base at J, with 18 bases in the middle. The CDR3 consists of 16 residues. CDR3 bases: TGTGCCAGCAACCCTCGGTCCGGGGTAGGCACAGATACGCAGTATTTT. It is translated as CASNPRSGVGTDTQYF.

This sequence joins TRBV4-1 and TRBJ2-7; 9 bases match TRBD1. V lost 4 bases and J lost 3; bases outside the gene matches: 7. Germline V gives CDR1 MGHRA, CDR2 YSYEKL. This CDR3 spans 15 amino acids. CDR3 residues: CASSPGTGNVYEQYF. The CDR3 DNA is TGCGCCAGCAGCCCTGGGACAGGGAACGTCTACGAGCAGTACTTC.

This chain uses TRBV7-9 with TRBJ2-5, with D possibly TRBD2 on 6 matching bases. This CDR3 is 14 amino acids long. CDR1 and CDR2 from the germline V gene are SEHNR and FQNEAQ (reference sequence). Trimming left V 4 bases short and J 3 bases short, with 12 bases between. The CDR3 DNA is TGTGCCAGCAGCTCCAGGACTAACGAAGAGACCCAGTACTTC. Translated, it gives CASSSRTNEETQYF.

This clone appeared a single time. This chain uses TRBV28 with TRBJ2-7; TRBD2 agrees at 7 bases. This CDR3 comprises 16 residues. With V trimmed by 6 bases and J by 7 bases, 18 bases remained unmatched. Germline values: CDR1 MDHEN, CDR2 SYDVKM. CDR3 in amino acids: CASSDSGLGGPSEQYF. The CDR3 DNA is TGTGCCAGCAGCGATAGTGGGTTGGGAGGGCCGAGTGAGCAGTACTTC.

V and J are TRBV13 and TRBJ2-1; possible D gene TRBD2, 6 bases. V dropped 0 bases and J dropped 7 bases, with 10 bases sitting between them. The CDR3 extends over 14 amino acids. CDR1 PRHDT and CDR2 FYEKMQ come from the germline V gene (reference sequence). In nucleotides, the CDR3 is TGTGCCAGCAGCTTAGGTCGTGCGGGAAATGAGCAGTTCTTC. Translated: CASSLGRAGNEQFF.

In DNA, the CDR3 is TGTGCCAGCAGGGGACAGGGGACCACTGAAGCTTTCTTT. It specifies CASRGQGTTEAFF. The chain has TRBV28 and TRBJ1-1; TRBD1 matches 10 bases. This CDR3 region has 13 residues. CDR1 is MDHEN, CDR2 SYDVKM, per germline. V gave up 6 bases and J gave up 4 bases; unmatched junction bases: 2.

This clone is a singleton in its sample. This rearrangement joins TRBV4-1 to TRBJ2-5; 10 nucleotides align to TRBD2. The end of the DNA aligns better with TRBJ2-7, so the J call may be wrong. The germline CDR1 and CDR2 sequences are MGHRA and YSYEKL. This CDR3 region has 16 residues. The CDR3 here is CASSQGSGTSVYEQYF. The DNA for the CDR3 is TGCGCCAGCAGCCAAGGCTCCGGGACTAGCGTCTACGAGCAGTACTTC.

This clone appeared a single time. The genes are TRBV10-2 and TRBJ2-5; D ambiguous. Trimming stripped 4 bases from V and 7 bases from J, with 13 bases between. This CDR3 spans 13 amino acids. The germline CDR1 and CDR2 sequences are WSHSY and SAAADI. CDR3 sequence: CASSVGWVRTQYF. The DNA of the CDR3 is TGCGCCAGCAGTGTAGGGTGGGTACGGACCCAGTACTTC.

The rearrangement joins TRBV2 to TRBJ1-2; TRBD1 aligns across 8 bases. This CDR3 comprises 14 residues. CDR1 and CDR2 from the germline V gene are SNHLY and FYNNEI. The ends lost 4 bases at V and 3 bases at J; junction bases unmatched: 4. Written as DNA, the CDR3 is TGTGCCAGCAGTGCCACAGGGGGGGACTATGGCTACACCTTC. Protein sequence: CASSATGGDYGYTF.

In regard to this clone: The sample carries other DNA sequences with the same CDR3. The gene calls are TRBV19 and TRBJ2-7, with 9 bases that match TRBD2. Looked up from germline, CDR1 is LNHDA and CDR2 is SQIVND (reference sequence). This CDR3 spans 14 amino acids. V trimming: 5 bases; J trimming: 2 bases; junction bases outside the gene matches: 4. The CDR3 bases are TGTGCCAGTAGTCCGGGACTAGCAACCTACGAGCAGTACTTC. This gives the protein CASSPGLATYEQYF.

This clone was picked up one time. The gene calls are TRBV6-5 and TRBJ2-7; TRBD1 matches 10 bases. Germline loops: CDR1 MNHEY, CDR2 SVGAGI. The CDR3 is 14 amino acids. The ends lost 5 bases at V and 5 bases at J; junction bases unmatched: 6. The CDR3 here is CASSETTGGDEQYF. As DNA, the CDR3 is TGTGCCAGCAGTGAGACGACAGGGGGCGACGAGCAGTACTTC.

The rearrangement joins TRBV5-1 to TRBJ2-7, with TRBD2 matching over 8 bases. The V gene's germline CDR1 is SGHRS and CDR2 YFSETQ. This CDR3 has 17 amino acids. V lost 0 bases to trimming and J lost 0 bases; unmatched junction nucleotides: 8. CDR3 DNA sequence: TGCGCCAGCAGCTTGGGGGGTAGCGGGGCACTCTCCTACGAGCAGTACTTC. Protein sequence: CASSLGGSGALSYEQYF.

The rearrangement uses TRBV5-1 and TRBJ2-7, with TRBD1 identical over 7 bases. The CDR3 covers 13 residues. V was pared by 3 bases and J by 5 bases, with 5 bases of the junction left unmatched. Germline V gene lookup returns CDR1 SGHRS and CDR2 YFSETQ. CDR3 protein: CASSYRGPNEQYF. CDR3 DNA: TGCGCCAGCAGCTATAGGGGGCCGAACGAGCAGTACTTC. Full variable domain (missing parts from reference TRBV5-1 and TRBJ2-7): KAGVTQTPRYLIKTRGQQVTLSCSPISGHRSVSWYQQTPGQGLQFLFEYFSETQRNKGNFPGRFSGRQFSNSRSEMNVSTLELGDSALYLCASSYRGPNEQYFGPGTRLTVT.

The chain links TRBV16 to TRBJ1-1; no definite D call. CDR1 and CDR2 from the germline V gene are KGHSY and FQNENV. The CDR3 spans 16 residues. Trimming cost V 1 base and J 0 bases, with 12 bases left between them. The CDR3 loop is CASSQFLGPLNTEAFF. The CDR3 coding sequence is TGTGCCAGCAGCCAATTTCTCGGACCTTTGAACACTGAAGCTTTCTTT.